Sequencing of this TCR beta chain was carried out in a study of tissue T cells after allogeneic stem cell transplantation. General study findings and limits: Across patients, clones rarely overlapped, yet motif clusters were shared tissue-specifically. Blood and spleen captured only part of the tissue TCR repertoire.

Time point of the sample: mouse harvest day 7 after allogeneic transplant. Mouse grafts combined 10^7 T-cell-depleted bone marrow cells with 10^6 splenic CD5+ T cells. Mice had MHC-mismatched B6 into BALB/c GVHD, sampled day 7 or 14. Sequencing of TCRbeta CDR3 at survey depth gave sequences and template counts. Using immunoSEQ multiplex PCR, the repertoire was profiled, and TCRdb retains in-frame clones only, with some absent. The repertoire holds 10,000 or so clones, with roughly two fifths as singletons. About this clone itself: Antigen unknown. Each gene name is a mouse one. The sequenced fragment ends 1 residue before the CDR3 boundary, so the rest is inferred from the germline J gene.

Germline values: CDR1 KGHTA, CDR2 FQNQQP. The CDR3 spans 13 residues. The chain has TRBV23 and TRBJ1-6; TRBD1, the table's D call, was not compared with the DNA. TRBJ1-6 belongs to the ORF category, with a function that is uncertain. This clonotype originated in a female BALB/c mouse given C57BL/6 T cells with graft-versus-host disease after an allogeneic hematopoietic cell transplant. Sequenced sample: skin. CDR3: CSSSQSSDSPLYF. The part of the CDR3 DNA that was read is TGCTCCAGCAGTCAATCGTCAGATTCGCCCCTCTAC.